Shown below are 18 T cell receptor beta chains from a single sample sequenced in a study of blood T cell repertoires in COVID-19. Only in-frame clones appear in the TCRdb table, and some are missing; sequencing was by immunoSEQ multiplex PCR. The table has some 250,000 clones, approximately 80% seen once. The sequencing sample was made of peripheral blood. The receptors stem from a woman of 80 years or more with acute or convalescent COVID-19.

The rearrangement joins TRBV9 to TRBJ1-3; TRBD1 aligns across 7 bases. The CDR3 is made up of 15 amino acids. With V trimmed by 4 bases and J by 9 bases, 13 bases remained unmatched. Germline lookup yields CDR1 SGDLS and CDR2 YYNGEE. CDR3 in DNA: TGTGCCAGCAGCCCCCACTCACTGGACAGGTCCACCATATATTTT. It codes for CASSPHSLDRSTIYF. Full variable domain (missing parts from reference TRBV9 and TRBJ1-3): DSGVTQTPKHLITATGQRVTLRCSPRSGDLSVYWYQQSLDQGLQFLIQYYNGEERAKGNILERFSAQQFPDLHSELNLSSLELGDSALYFCASSPHSLDRSTIYFGEGSWLTVV.

This clone was detected only once. The sample holds other DNA sequences that translate to the same CDR3. The rearrangement links TRBV5-1 to TRBJ2-2; no clear D. Germline lookup yields CDR1 SGHRS and CDR2 YFSETQ. This CDR3 has 14 amino acids. V gave up 0 bases and J gave up 1 base, with 4 bases separating them. In DNA form, the CDR3 reads TGCGCCAGCAGCTTGGCGGGGAACACCGGGGAGCTGTTTTTT. Translated: CASSLAGNTGELFF.

The rearrangement joins TRBV27 to TRBJ2-7; D unresolved. Germline V gene sequence: CDR1 MNHEY, CDR2 SMNVEV (reference sequence). V was pared by 5 bases and J by 5 bases, with 10 bases between. The CDR3 contains 12 residues. Here the CDR3 reads CASSPNRDEQYF. CDR3 in DNA: TGTGCCAGCAGTCCAAACCGGGACGAGCAGTACTTC.

V and J are TRBV12-3 or TRBV12-4 and TRBJ1-5, with no clear D. V dropped 3 bases and J dropped 4 bases, with 7 bases sitting between them. CDR3 length: 13 amino acids. CDR3 residues: CASSLGVNQPQHF. For the CDR3, the DNA is TGTGCCAGCAGTTTGGGAGTAAATCAGCCCCAGCATTTT.

This rearrangement joins TRBV6-5 to TRBJ2-6; D is uncertain. The CDR3 spans 14 residues. The V gene lost 5 bases and the J gene lost 1 base, with 6 bases spanning the gap. Looked up from germline, CDR1 is MNHEY and CDR2 is SVGAGI. CDR3 in amino acids: CASSQQSGANVLTF. The CDR3 DNA follows: TGTGCCAGCAGTCAACAGTCTGGGGCCAACGTCCTGACTTTC.

The chain joins TRBV6-5 to TRBJ1-2; 9 bases map to TRBD1. CDR1 MNHEY and CDR2 SVGAGI come from the germline V gene. The CDR3 extends over 15 amino acids. V was pared by 6 bases and J by 6 bases, with 11 bases of the junction left unmatched. In DNA form, the CDR3 reads TGTGCCAGCAGCCGGTCAACGGGACAGGGAAATGGCTACACCTTC. The encoded protein is CASSRSTGQGNGYTF.

The chain has TRBV19 and TRBJ2-7; the match to TRBD2 covers 7 bases. With 5 bases clipped from V and 5 bases from J, the junction kept 15 bases outside the gene matches. Germline V gene lookup returns CDR1 LNHDA and CDR2 SQIVND (reference sequence). The length of the CDR3 is 16 residues. The CDR3: CASSGRLGGFENEQYF. The CDR3 DNA reads TGTGCCAGTAGTGGGCGCCTGGGGGGGTTTGAGAACGAGCAGTACTTC.

The chain links TRBV7-9 to TRBJ2-2, with 8 bases matching TRBD1. CDR3 length equals 16 residues. Germline lookup yields CDR1 SEHNR and CDR2 FQNEAQ (reference sequence). V trimming: 3 bases; J trimming: 1 base; junction bases outside the gene matches: 4. The CDR3, as DNA: TGTGCCAGCAGCTTGACCGGGACAGGGAACACCGGGGAGCTGTTTTTT. Amino acids: CASSLTGTGNTGELFF.

This chain uses TRBV2 with TRBJ2-1; a weak D match, TRBD1 (6 bases). V lost 5 bases and J 7 bases, leaving 15 bases between the germline ends. CDR1 and CDR2 (germline): SNHLY, FYNNEI. The CDR3 has 14 amino acids. CDR3 region: CASSQDSEGNEQFF. The CDR3 DNA reads as TGTGCCAGCAGTCAGGACAGCGAGGGGAATGAGCAGTTCTTC.

The V call is TRBV5-4, the J call TRBJ2-2; D is perhaps TRBD1 (5 bases). The CDR3 contains 14 residues. Germline V gene sequence: CDR1 SGHNT, CDR2 YYREEE (reference sequence). V lost 4 bases and J 2 bases, leaving 9 bases between the germline ends. Here the CDR3 reads CASSLQGNTGELFF. DNA of the CDR3: TGTGCCAGCAGCCTCCAGGGCAACACCGGGGAGCTGTTTTTT. Looking up the rest from reference TRBV5-4 and TRBJ2-2 gives the full variable domain: ETGVTQSPTHLIKTRGQQVTLRCSSQSGHNTVSWYQQALGQGPQFIFQYYREEENGRGNFPPRFSGLQFPNYSSELNVNALELDDSALYLCASSLQGNTGELFFGEGSRLTVL.

This clone has only a few counts. The V call is TRBV9, the J call TRBJ1-6; D unresolved. Germline V gene sequence: CDR1 SGDLS, CDR2 YYNGEE. The CDR3 consists of 15 residues. V was pared by 3 bases and J by 0 bases, with 7 bases between. The CDR3 DNA is TGTGCCAGCAGCGCACAGAGCTCCTATAATTCACCCCTCCACTTT. This translates into CASSAQSSYNSPLHF.

CDR3 DNA: TGTGCCAGCAGCTCGCAGACAGGGATCACCGGGGAGCTGTTTTTT. Translating it yields CASSSQTGITGELFF. The chain recombines TRBV7-2 with TRBJ2-2; TRBD1 agrees at 7 bases. V gave up 4 bases and J gave up 4 bases; unmatched junction bases: 6. The CDR3 has 15 residues. The germline gives CDR1 SGHTA, CDR2 FQGNSA.

Only a few counts were recorded for this clone. The rearrangement links TRBV3-1 (or the pseudogene TRBV3-2) to TRBJ1-5, with D hard to call. Germline CDR1 and CDR2: LGHDT and YNNKEL (reference sequence). V lost 0 bases to trimming and J lost 5 bases, with 11 bases between them. This CDR3 contains 15 residues. The CDR3 region is CASSQDSAGYQPQHF. CDR3 coding DNA: TGTGCCAGCAGCCAAGATTCGGCGGGGTATCAGCCCCAGCATTTT.

CDR3 sequence: CASSPRQGGAYGYTF. The CDR3 nucleotides read TGTGCCAGCAGTCCCCGACAAGGGGGGGCCTATGGCTACACCTTC. V is TRBV27 and J is TRBJ1-2; TRBD1 might be the D (6 bases). Trimming removed 5 bases at V and 4 bases at J, with 17 bases between. The CDR3 has 15 amino acids. The germline gives CDR1 MNHEY, CDR2 SMNVEV (reference sequence).

This chain connects TRBV27 to TRBJ1-6, with unresolved D. The CDR3 spans 14 residues. V was clipped by 3 bases and J by 7 bases, with 10 bases between them. Germline loops: CDR1 MNHEY, CDR2 SMNVEV (reference sequence). For the CDR3, the DNA is TGTGCCAGCAGTTTTTTACAGAAAAATTCACCCCTCCACTTT. Translating it yields CASSFLQKNSPLHF.

J is TRBJ2-2 and V is TRBV4-2; no firm D call. CDR1 LGHNA and CDR2 YNFKEQ come from the germline V gene. The germline V and J ends were trimmed by 6 bases and 6 bases, with 14 bases remaining between them. This CDR3 spans 14 amino acids. CDR3 in amino acids: CASRPTIHAGELFF. CDR3 DNA: TGTGCCAGCAGGCCAACTATCCACGCCGGGGAGCTGTTTTTT.

This chain links TRBV20-1 with TRBJ1-2, with D unresolved. The CDR3 is made up of 8 amino acids. Germline V gene lookup returns CDR1 DFQATT and CDR2 SNEGSKA (reference sequence). Trimming took 8 bases from V and 6 from J, leaving 4 bases between them. Written as DNA, the CDR3 is TGCAGTCAAAATGGCTACACCTTC. Translation gives CSQNGYTF.

The chain recombines TRBV6-5 with TRBJ2-7; D possibly corresponds to TRBD2 (5 bases). The germline V gene encodes CDR1 MNHEY and CDR2 SVGAGI. CDR3 length: 13 amino acids. The germline V and J ends were trimmed by 7 bases and 4 bases, with 14 bases remaining between them. CDR3 loop: CASTPGPGYEQYF. DNA for the CDR3: TGTGCCAGCACCCCCGGTCCGGGATACGAGCAGTACTTC.